The rows below give T cell receptor beta chains drawn from one sample of a study of cytomegalovirus exposure and HLA in healthy donors. Sequenced by immunoSEQ multiplex PCR; TCRdb stores in-frame clones only, minus some. Here the sample spans 150,000 to 200,000 clones, 80% to 90% being singletons. The source material was PBMCs. The receptors come from a young man in good health and CMV-seropositive. The CDR3 runs from the conserved cysteine through the conserved F or W. Fields, in order: J gene, V gene, D gene, clone size, CDR3 protein, CDR3 DNA. A D gene is named only where the DNA matches it firmly. The size of a clone is reported for some rows only, either as once, few or many, or as a class for expanded clones.

>TRBJ2-7|TRBV7-9|-|-
CASSSAYEQYF
TGTGCCAGCAGCTCCGCCTACGAGCAGTACTTC
>TRBJ1-1|TRBV7-6|TRBD1|-
CASSPGQGTEAFF
TGTGCCAGCAGCCCCGGACAGGGCACTGAAGCTTTCTTT
>TRBJ2-1|TRBV7-9|TRBD2|-
CASSLRSSGGLDNEQFF
TGTGCCAGCAGCTTACGGTCTAGCGGGGGGCTCGACAATGAGCAGTTCTTC
>TRBJ1-1|TRBV5-1|-|few
CASSFGTEAFF
TGCGCCAGCAGCTTCGGGACTGAAGCTTTCTTT
>TRBJ2-7|TRBV2|-|-
CASKARDFYEQYF
TGTGCCAGCAAAGCCCGGGACTTCTACGAGCAGTACTTC
>TRBJ2-1|TRBV25-1|-|-
CASSSQAYNEQFF
TGTGCCAGCAGTTCCCAGGCCTACAATGAGCAGTTCTTC
>TRBJ1-1|TRBV9|-|-
CASSPKGAENTEAFF
TGTGCCAGCAGCCCTAAAGGGGCCGAGAACACTGAAGCTTTCTTT
>TRBJ1-3|TRBV7-2|-|-
CASSFLDSGNTIYF
TGTGCCAGCAGCTTCCTAGACTCTGGAAACACCATATATTTT
>TRBJ2-3|TRBV7-6|-|once
CASSLARLPGDTQYF
TGTGCCAGCAGCTTAGCCCGCCTCCCCGGGGATACGCAGTATTTT
>TRBJ1-6|TRBV9|-|-
CASSVGGPGSPLHF
TGTGCCAGCAGCGTAGGTGGCCCGGGGTCACCCCTCCACTTT
>TRBJ2-3|TRBV27|TRBD1|-
CASSYRDRYSTDTQYF
TGTGCCAGCAGTTACCGGGACAGGTATAGCACAGATACGCAGTATTTT
>TRBJ1-2|TRBV10-1|TRBD1|once
CASSEWFRAGGGYTF
TGCGCCAGCAGTGAATGGTTTAGGGCAGGGGGAGGCTACACCTTC
>TRBJ1-2|TRBV5-5|TRBD1|-
CASSPIRTGGISYGYTF
TGTGCCAGCAGCCCTATACGAACAGGGGGGATTTCGTATGGCTACACCTTC
>TRBJ1-2|TRBV6-5|-|-
CASRLRGSGYTF
TGTGCCAGCCGCTTGCGGGGGAGTGGCTACACCTTC
>TRBJ2-1|TRBV9|TRBD2|-
CASSVGAGPRQFF
TGTGCCAGCAGCGTTGGAGCGGGACCCAGGCAGTTCTTC
>TRBJ2-3|TRBV2|-|-
CAGGASGTDTQYF
TGTGCCGGGGGGGCTAGCGGCACAGATACGCAGTATTTT
>TRBJ1-4|TRBV12-5|-|-
CASGLARGGTNEKLFF
TGTGCTAGTGGTTTGGCCCGGGGGGGGACTAATGAAAAACTGTTTTTT
>TRBJ1-5|TRBV18|-|-
CASSQGWDKGDNQPQHF
TGTGCCAGCTCCCAAGGTTGGGACAAGGGAGACAATCAGCCCCAGCATTTT
>TRBJ2-7|TRBV27|TRBD2|once
CASSAGGDEQYF
TGTGCCAGCAGTGCCGGGGGGGACGAGCAGTACTTC
>TRBJ2-1|TRBV13|-|once
CASSLGETSSSYNEQFF
TGTGCCAGCAGCTTAGGCGAGACGTCTAGCTCCTACAATGAGCAGTTCTTC
>TRBJ2-7|TRBV6-1|-|-
CASSGQTYEQYF
TGTGCCAGCAGTGGACAGACCTACGAGCAGTACTTC
>TRBJ2-2|TRBV5-4|-|-
CASSLDVVAGELFF
TGTGCCAGCAGCTTGGATGTAGTAGCCGGGGAGCTGTTTTTT
>TRBJ2-5|TRBV5-1|TRBD1|-
CASSPGQGQETQYF
TGCGCCAGCAGCCCGGGACAGGGCCAAGAGACCCAGTACTTC
>TRBJ1-4|TRBV5-1|-|once
CASSLRGFENEKLFF
TGCGCCAGCAGCTTGAGAGGGTTTGAGAATGAAAAACTGTTTTTT
>TRBJ2-7|TRBV5-6|TRBD2|-
CASSLIAGDYEQYF
TGTGCCAGCAGCTTGATAGCGGGGGACTACGAGCAGTACTTC
>TRBJ1-3|TRBV28|-|-
CASSLRTGHSGNTIYF
TGTGCCAGCAGTTTAAGAACAGGCCACTCTGGAAACACCATATATTTT
>TRBJ1-5|TRBV28|TRBD1|-
CASVQGKRGQPQHF
TGTGCCAGCGTACAGGGGAAACGAGGTCAGCCTCAGCATTTT
>TRBJ2-7|TRBV6-1|TRBD2|-
CASSIAGGSSYEQYF
TGTGCCAGCAGTATAGCGGGGGGAAGCTCCTACGAGCAGTACTTC
>TRBJ1-1|TRBV7-9|-|-
CASSLSVNTEAFF
TGTGCCAGCAGCTTATCAGTGAACACTGAAGCTTTCTTT
>TRBJ1-1|TRBV27|-|-
CASSFQDPLRVNTEAFF
TGTGCCAGCAGTTTTCAGGATCCCTTAAGAGTAAACACTGAAGCTTTCTTT
>TRBJ2-7|TRBV2|-|-
CASSEGGGTGNYEQYF
TGTGCCAGCAGTGAAGGGGGGGGGACAGGAAATTACGAGCAGTACTTC
>TRBJ2-3|TRBV5-4|-|-
CASSLGGVMTDTQYF
TGTGCCAGCAGCTTGGGGGGGGTGATGACAGATACGCAGTATTTT
>TRBJ2-7|TRBV6-1|-|-
CASRVTNRDLYEQYF
TGTGCCAGCAGGGTGACGAACAGGGATCTCTACGAGCAGTACTTC
>TRBJ2-3|TRBV27|-|-
CASSPRLKLSTDTQYF
TGTGCCAGCAGCCCCCGCTTAAAACTTAGCACAGATACGCAGTATTTT
>TRBJ2-7|TRBV2|-|-
CASSERVLSTYEQYF
TGTGCCAGCAGTGAACGGGTCCTTTCGACCTACGAGCAGTACTTC
>TRBJ2-7|TRBV6-5|-|-
CASRVKRGYEQYF
TGTGCCAGCAGGGTAAAAAGAGGATACGAGCAGTACTTC
>TRBJ2-7|TRBV7-9|TRBD1|-
CSSSILGQGSSYEQYF
TGTTCCAGCAGCATACTGGGACAGGGATCATCCTACGAGCAGTACTTC
>TRBJ1-5|TRBV6-1|-|-
CASRGGVGGNQPQHF
TGTGCCAGCAGGGGGGGGGTGGGGGGCAATCAGCCCCAGCATTTT
>TRBJ2-3|TRBV5-1|-|-
CASTYRGTDTQYF
TGCGCCAGTACGTACAGGGGCACAGATACGCAGTATTTT
>TRBJ2-5|TRBV7-2|TRBD1|-
CASSLAGTGEETQYF
TGTGCCAGCAGCTTGGCCGGGACAGGGGAAGAGACCCAGTACTTC
>TRBJ1-3|TRBV6-1|-|-
CASSDMRGTFDSGNTIYF
TGTGCCAGCAGTGATATGAGGGGGACCTTCGACTCTGGAAACACCATATATTTT
>TRBJ2-5|TRBV2|TRBD1|once
CASSDKRGQGETQYF
TGTGCCAGCAGTGATAAGAGGGGGCAGGGGGAGACCCAGTACTTC
>TRBJ2-1|TRBV27|-|-
CASSLGAGILNEQFF
TGTGCCAGCAGTTTAGGGGCAGGGATTTTAAATGAGCAGTTCTTC
>TRBJ1-5|TRBV2|-|few
CASKLEGSNQPQHF
TGTGCCAGCAAGTTGGAGGGGAGCAATCAGCCCCAGCATTTT
>TRBJ1-4|TRBV14|-|-
CASSQDPPFSFSNEKLFF
TGTGCCAGCAGCCAAGATCCCCCCTTTTCGTTTTCTAATGAAAAACTGTTTTTT
>TRBJ2-6|TRBV7-8|-|-
CASRIRSSGANVLTF
TGTGCCAGCAGAATACGTAGCTCTGGGGCCAACGTCCTGACTTTC
>TRBJ1-5|TRBV10-3|TRBD1|-
CATRVDREDQPQHF
TGTGCCACCCGGGTCGACAGGGAGGATCAGCCCCAGCATTTT
>TRBJ1-5|TRBV19|-|-
CASLKREGVTGHQPQHF
TGTGCCAGTCTCAAGAGAGAGGGAGTTACGGGCCATCAGCCCCAGCATTTT
>TRBJ2-3|TRBV18|-|-
CASSLSLISSTDTQYF
TGTGCCAGCTCACTCTCACTTATTTCTAGCACAGATACGCAGTATTTT
>TRBJ1-4|TRBV2|-|-
CASSEARVATNEKLFF
TGTGCCAGCAGTGAAGCCCGGGTCGCAACTAATGAAAAACTGTTTTTT